This TCR beta chain was recovered during a study of shared clonotypes between healthy human individuals. Study summary: The donor pool was made up of a couple of women and three men aged 18 to 49. Donors had three CD4 naive, three CD4 memory, two CD8 naive and one CD8 memory plate apiece.

Germline CDR1 is LNHNV and CDR2 is YYDKDF (reference sequence). This CDR3 has 15 residues. Trimming cost V 4 bases and J 2 bases, with 14 bases left between them. Regarding the study as a whole: In several donors, around 4.8% of naive CD4 clonotypes appeared in common.

This clone was picked up one time. Its cognate antigen is unknown. Generated by immunoSEQ multiplex PCR, the TCRdb table keeps only in-frame clones and is missing some. This table has around 1,000,000 clones, 60% to 85% appearing once. Within Nashville, Tennessee resided all donors, each a Caucasian adult. This receptor was identified in a man aged 18 to 35 in good health. Some clones in this sample may be carry-over from other donors' samples. The material sequenced was memory CD4+ T cells from PBMCs. Subset: CD45RA-negative fraction. The chain is built from TRBV15 and TRBJ1-1, with D possibly matching TRBD1 (6 bases). DNA for the CDR3: TGTGCCACCAGCACACCAGGACAGTCTAACACTGAAGCTTTCTTT. Its protein product is CATSTPGQSNTEAFF.